The clone carrying this TCR beta chain has just a few counts. Its antigen is unknown. Produced via immunoSEQ multiplex PCR; TCRdb's table is partial and in-frame only. The sample records about 26,000 clones, roughly 85% being singletons. The data were obtained in a study of a mutant IDH1 vaccine in newly diagnosed glioma. Study-wide background: Treated patients, approximately 60% male and around 40% female, averaged 40.4 years of age. V12 came at week 35, V13 at week 47.

Noted time point: week 35, safety follow-up. Vaccine doses each comprised 300 ug of mutant IDH1 20-mer peptide, with topical imiquimod. Findings and caveats of the study: Of all patients, around 94% showed vaccine-induced immune responses.

V was cut by 8 bases and J by 4 bases, with 12 bases left in between. The CDR3 length is 13 residues. Per the germline V gene, CDR1 is MNHEY and CDR2 is SVGAGI. The chain joins TRBV6-5 to TRBJ1-5, with D possibly TRBD1 on 6 matching bases. The starting material was PBMCs, obtained from a glioma patient whose treatment included an IDH1 peptide vaccine. This TCR was sampled from a young man with glioma. CDR3 loop: CASGGRENQPQHF. For the CDR3, the DNA is TGTGCCAGCGGGGGCCGGGAGAATCAGCCCCAGCATTTT.